Below, 8 T cell receptor beta chains from the same sample are listed, as sequenced in a study of T cells after yellow fever vaccination. TCRdb re-derived calls from the 5' RACE reads in MiXCR, one entry per CDR3 protein. The sample yields some 120,000 distinct CDR3 sequences, about 15% seen once. The sample here was CD8+ T cells sorted from PBMCs, taken 5 days after the yellow fever booster vaccination. The receptors shown here come from a man aged 18 to 35 who received the YFV17D yellow fever vaccine.

The V call is TRBV9, the J call TRBJ2-5; D ambiguous. There are 13 residues in the CDR3. The germline V gene encodes CDR1 SGDLS and CDR2 YYNGEE. The germline V and J ends were trimmed by 3 bases and 5 bases, with 11 bases remaining between them. The CDR3 protein is CASSAPLGETQYF. In nucleotides, the CDR3 is TGTGCCAGCAGCGCGCCCTTGGGGGAGACCCAGTACTTC. Drawing the rest from reference TRBV9 and TRBJ2-5, the complete variable domain is DSGVTQTPKHLITATGQRVTLRCSPRSGDLSVYWYQQSLDQGLQFLIQYYNGEERAKGNILERFSAQQFPDLHSELNLSSLELGDSALYFCASSAPLGETQYFGPGTRLLVL.

This clonotype showed up just a few times. The chain has TRBV4-1 and TRBJ1-5, with no clear D. The CDR3 consists of 13 residues. CDR1 and CDR2 from the germline V gene are MGHRA and YSYEKL. V was cut by 4 bases and J by 1 base, with 5 bases left in between. Written as DNA, the CDR3 is TGCGCCAGCAGCCCCCGGAGCAATCAGCCCCAGCATTTT. Its protein is CASSPRSNQPQHF.

The rearrangement joins TRBV19 to TRBJ1-5; D is unclear. The CDR3 has 13 amino acids. The germline V and J ends were trimmed by 3 bases and 7 bases, with 10 bases remaining between them. Germline V gene lookup returns CDR1 LNHDA and CDR2 SQIVND (reference sequence). CDR3 sequence reads: CASSIPVTQPQHF. In DNA form, the CDR3 reads TGTGCCAGTAGTATTCCGGTTACCCAGCCCCAGCATTTT.

The CDR3 loop is CASSLAQGGDWAFF. CDR3 nucleotide sequence: TGTGCCAGCAGCTTAGCGCAGGGCGGCGATTGGGCTTTCTTT. The chain employs TRBV7-9 and TRBJ1-1, with D possibly matching TRBD1 (5 bases). CDR1 and CDR2 from the germline V gene are SEHNR and FQNEAQ (reference sequence). Trimming stripped 0 bases from V and 11 bases from J, with 16 bases between. The CDR3 sequence is 14 residues long.

The chain is built from TRBV4-1 and TRBJ2-2; D is ambiguous. The CDR3 is 13 amino acids. CDR1 is MGHRA, CDR2 YSYEKL, per germline. The V end lost 1 base, the J end lost 6 bases, and 6 bases lay between the germline ends. This CDR3 is CASSQARPGELFF. CDR3 bases: TGCGCCAGCAGCCAAGCTCGGCCCGGGGAGCTGTTTTTT.

V gene TRBV4-1 combines with J gene TRBJ2-3; 7 bases are a match to TRBD2. Germline-derived CDR1 and CDR2 are MGHRA and YSYEKL. V lost 4 bases, J lost 2 bases, and 9 bases stayed unmatched. CDR3 length equals 16 residues. In DNA, the CDR3 is TGCGCCAGCAGCCCCCGCCTAGCGGTGTTCACAGATACGCAGTATTTT. This gives the protein CASSPRLAVFTDTQYF.

The rearrangement joins TRBV5-1 to TRBJ1-2; 8 nucleotides match TRBD1. Looked up from germline, CDR1 is SGHRS and CDR2 is YFSETQ. Unmatched junction bases numbered 17, after V lost 4 bases and J lost 6 bases. This CDR3 is built from 17 residues. CDR3: CASSLGQEVVVFDGYTF. For the CDR3, the DNA is TGCGCCAGCAGCCTGGGACAGGAGGTTGTCGTGTTCGATGGCTACACCTTC.

This clonotype has only a few counts. This chain connects TRBV29-1 to TRBJ1-3; D not resolved. The V gene lost 7 bases and the J gene lost 1 base, with 14 bases spanning the gap. The CDR3 totals 14 residues. Germline CDR1 and CDR2: SQVTM and ANQGSEA. CDR3 loop: CSAARAGSGNTIYF. In DNA form, the CDR3 reads TGCAGCGCCGCCCGTGCGGGATCTGGAAACACCATATATTTT.